This T cell receptor (beta chain) was recorded in a study of naive and memory T cell subsets. CD8 T cells were positively selected from what remained after CD4 positive selection. The CDR3 length is 14 residues. Germline assignment: CDR1 SQVTM and CDR2 ANQGSEA. Germline trimming cut 6 bases from V and 6 bases from J; bases unmatched to any gene: 10. Study-wide results and caveats: Gini index rose across naive, CM, EM and EMRA in CD4 and CD8. A clonotype means one alpha or beta sequence, not an alpha/beta pair.

The beta constant-region primer was an equimolar mix of two oligonucleotides covering TRBC1 and TRBC2. Nested alpha and beta constant-region primers with the SP2 primer drove four PCR rounds on ligated cDNA. TCRdb analysed the UMI-ligation and nested PCR reads with MiXCR anew, one entry per CDR3 protein. The sample carries approximately 80,000 distinct CDR3 sequences, around 9% recorded once. To note about this clonotype: The target antigen is unknown.

The V call is TRBV29-1, the J call TRBJ2-1; TRBD1 aligns across 8 bases. The sample consisted of naive CD8+ T cells from blood. This sequence originates from a human donor in good health. The chain's CDR3 is CSVSDREELNEQFF. The CDR3 DNA reads as TGCAGCGTGTCGGACAGGGAAGAACTCAATGAGCAGTTCTTC.